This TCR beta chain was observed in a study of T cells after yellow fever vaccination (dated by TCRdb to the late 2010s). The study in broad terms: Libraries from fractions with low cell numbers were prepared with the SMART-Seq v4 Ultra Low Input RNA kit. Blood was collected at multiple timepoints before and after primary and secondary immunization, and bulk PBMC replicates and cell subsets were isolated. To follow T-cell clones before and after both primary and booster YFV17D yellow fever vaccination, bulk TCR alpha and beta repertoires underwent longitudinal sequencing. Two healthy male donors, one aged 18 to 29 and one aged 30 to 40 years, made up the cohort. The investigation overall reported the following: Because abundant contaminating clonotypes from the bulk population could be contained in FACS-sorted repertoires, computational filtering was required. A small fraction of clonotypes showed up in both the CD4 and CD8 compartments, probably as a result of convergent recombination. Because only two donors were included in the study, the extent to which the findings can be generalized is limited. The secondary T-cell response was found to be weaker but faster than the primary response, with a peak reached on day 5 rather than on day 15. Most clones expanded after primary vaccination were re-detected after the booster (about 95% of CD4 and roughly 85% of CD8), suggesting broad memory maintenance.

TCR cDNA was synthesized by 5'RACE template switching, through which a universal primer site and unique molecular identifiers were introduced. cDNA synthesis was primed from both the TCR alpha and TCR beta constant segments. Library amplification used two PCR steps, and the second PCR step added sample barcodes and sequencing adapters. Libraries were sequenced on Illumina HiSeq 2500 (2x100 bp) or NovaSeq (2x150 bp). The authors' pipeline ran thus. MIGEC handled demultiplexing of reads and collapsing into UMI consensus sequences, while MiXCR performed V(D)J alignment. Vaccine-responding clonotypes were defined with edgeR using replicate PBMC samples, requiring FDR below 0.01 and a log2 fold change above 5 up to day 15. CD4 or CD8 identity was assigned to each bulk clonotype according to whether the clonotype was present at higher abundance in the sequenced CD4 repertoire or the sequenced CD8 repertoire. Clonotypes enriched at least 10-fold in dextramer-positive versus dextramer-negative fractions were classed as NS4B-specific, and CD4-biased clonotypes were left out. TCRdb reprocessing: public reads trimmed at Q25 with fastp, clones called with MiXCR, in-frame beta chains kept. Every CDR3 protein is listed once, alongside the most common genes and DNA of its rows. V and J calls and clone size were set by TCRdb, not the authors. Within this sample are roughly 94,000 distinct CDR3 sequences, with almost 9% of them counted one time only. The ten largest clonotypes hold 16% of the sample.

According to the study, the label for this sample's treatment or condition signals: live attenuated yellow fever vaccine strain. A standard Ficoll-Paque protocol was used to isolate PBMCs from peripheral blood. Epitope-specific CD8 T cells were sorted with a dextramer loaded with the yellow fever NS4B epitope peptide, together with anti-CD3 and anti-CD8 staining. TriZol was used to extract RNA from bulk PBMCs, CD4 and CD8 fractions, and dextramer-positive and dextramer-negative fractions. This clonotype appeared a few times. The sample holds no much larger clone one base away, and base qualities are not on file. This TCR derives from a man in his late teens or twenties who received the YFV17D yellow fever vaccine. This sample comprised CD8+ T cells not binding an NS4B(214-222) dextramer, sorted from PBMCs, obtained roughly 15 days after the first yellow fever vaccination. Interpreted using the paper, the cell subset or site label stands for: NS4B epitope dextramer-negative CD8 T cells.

CDR3 loop: CASSQDGVAYNEQFF. The DNA sequence reads TGCGCCAGCAGCCAAGATGGGGTAGCCTACAATGAGCAGTTCTTC. The chain uses TRBV4-3 and TRBJ2-1; no D segment can be confidently identified. The V end loses 0 bases and the J end loses 2 bases, and a stretch of 8 bases separates them. For CDR1 and CDR2, the germline V gene lists LGHNA and YSLEER. The CDR3 sequence holds 15 residues, the cysteine and phenylalanine included. Only the CDR3 DNA stays, 45 bases, in frame from base 1.